The TCR beta chain described here comes from a study of shared T cell receptors in the human thymus. Generated by immunoSEQ multiplex PCR, the TCRdb table keeps only in-frame clones and is missing some. The sample comprises about 380,000 clones, around 95% of which are singletons, and 0.015% to 0.025% rests with the top ten. The V gene's germline CDR1 is WNHNN and CDR2 SYGVQD (reference sequence). CDR3 size: 17 residues. V was pared by 3 bases and J by 2 bases, with 6 bases of the junction left unmatched. The origin of this receptor is a human donor. V gene TRBV10-1 combines with J gene TRBJ1-5, with 11 nucleotides matching TRBD1. Sequencing used thymocytes. The CDR3 coding sequence is TGCGCCAGCAGTGACGGACAGGGGGCCTCGGGCAATCAGCCCCAGCATTTT. Its translation: CASSDGQGASGNQPQHF.